The source of this T cell receptor (beta chain) is a study of glioma-infiltrating T cells after dendritic cell vaccination. Time point meaning: after dendritic cell vaccination, including at tumor progression/relapse. Libraries were prepared by immunoSEQ multiplex PCR; TCRdb keeps only in-frame clonotypes and omits some of them. The profile shows 100,000 or so clones, around 90% of them singletons. Germline CDR1 reads SGHTA; CDR2 reads FQGTGA. V lost 5 bases and J lost 2, with 9 bases in between. This CDR3 region has 13 residues. Source: blood, taken after dendritic cell vaccination. This clonotype was sampled from a human donor with glioblastoma. The chain uses TRBV7-3 and TRBJ1-1; D is unresolved. This CDR3 is CASSPGSNTEAFF. CDR3 in DNA: TGTGCCAGCAGCCCGGGATCTAACACTGAAGCTTTCTTT.